Following are 16 T cell receptor beta chains from one sample sequenced in a study of regulatory dendritic cells for organ transplantation. The repertoire was sequenced with immunoSEQ multiplex PCR; TCRdb's copy has only in-frame clones and lacks some. Of about 20,000 clones in the sample, approximately 79% are singletons; the top ten hold approximately 3.4%. These receptors have no known antigen. CFSE-labeled sorted T cells met regulatory or mature dendritic cells for 5 days. Sequencing was performed on memory CD4+ T cells from blood cultured with regulatory dendritic cells. Subset noted: CD45RO+ memory T cells. These receptors were collected from a human donor in good health.

This chain uses TRBV6-5 with TRBJ2-2; 7 positions match TRBD2. Per germline, CDR1 MNHEY and CDR2 SVGAGI. The trim removed 6 bases at V and 1 base at J, leaving 2 bases unmatched. The CDR3 length is 14 residues. The CDR3 DNA reads TGTGCCAGCAGCCTAGCGGAGAACACCGGGGAGCTGTTTTTT. This encodes CASSLAENTGELFF.

The chain has TRBV10-1 and TRBJ2-3, with D perhaps matching TRBD2 (6 bases). The germline CDR1 and CDR2 sequences are WNHNN and SYGVQD (reference sequence). The CDR3 length is 17 residues. Trimming cost V 0 bases and J 2 bases, with 15 bases left between them. The CDR3 spells CASSESITGLNTDTQYF. The CDR3 DNA reads as TGCGCCAGCAGTGAGTCGATTACAGGACTAAACACAGATACGCAGTATTTT.

V and J are TRBV4-2 and TRBJ2-3, with D unclear. V was pared by 1 base and J by 2 bases, with 13 bases between. Germline values: CDR1 LGHNA, CDR2 YNFKEQ. This CDR3 is 16 amino acids long. CDR3 bases: TGTGCCAGCAGCCAAGGGGCTACCCCATACACAGATACGCAGTATTTT. Amino acids: CASSQGATPYTDTQYF.

The chain joins TRBV6-1 to TRBJ1-3; TRBD1 matches 8 bases. J was trimmed by 1 base and V by 8 bases; bases with no gene match: 7. CDR1 is MNHNS and CDR2 is SASEGT in the germline V gene. This CDR3 region has 15 residues. The CDR3 nucleotides read TGTGCCAGCCGTGCAGGGGGCTTGTCTGGAAACACCATATATTTT. Translating gives CASRAGGLSGNTIYF.

This clone is a singleton in its sample. This chain connects TRBV2 to TRBJ1-1, with D tentatively TRBD1 (6 bases). CDR1 and CDR2 from the germline V gene are SNHLY and FYNNEI. This CDR3 is built from 16 residues. Trimming took off 6 bases at V and 10 bases at J, with 27 bases between the two ends. The CDR3 sequence is CASSQGGVQGSMGAFF. Written as DNA, the CDR3 is TGTGCCAGCAGCCAAGGAGGGGTTCAGGGGTCAATGGGAGCTTTCTTT.

With regard to this clone: Other DNA sequences in this specimen translate into the identical CDR3. V is TRBV19 and J is TRBJ1-3; 8 bases match TRBD1. The CDR3 loop spans 14 amino acids. The V gene end was trimmed by 7 bases and the J gene end by 4 bases; junction bases not matched to a gene: 6. Per germline, CDR1 LNHDA and CDR2 SQIVND (reference sequence). The DNA of the CDR3 is TGTGCCAGTACCCCCAGGGGGCCGGGAAACACCATATATTTT. Protein: CASTPRGPGNTIYF.

The rearrangement joins TRBV7-2 to TRBJ1-2; possibly TRBD1 for D (5 bases). Trimming stripped 5 bases from V and 4 bases from J, with 20 bases between. Germline V gene sequence: CDR1 SGHTA, CDR2 FQGNSA. CDR3 length: 16 residues. CDR3 amino acids: CASSHKHREGFYGYTF. The CDR3 DNA reads as TGTGCCAGCAGCCACAAGCATAGGGAGGGGTTCTATGGCTACACCTTC.

The chain combines TRBV15 with TRBJ2-2; D might be TRBD1 or TRBD2, each matching 5 bases. From germline, CDR1 is LNHNV and CDR2 YYDKDF (reference sequence). Deletions cut 5 bases from V and 5 bases from J, with 15 bases between. The CDR3 runs 15 residues. The CDR3 here is CATSRRMGVTGELFF. Here the CDR3 DNA reads TGTGCCACCAGCCGGAGAATGGGGGTAACCGGGGAGCTGTTTTTT.

The chain joins TRBV7-8 to TRBJ2-7; 13 nucleotides match TRBD2. The germline CDR1 and CDR2 sequences are SGHVS and FQNEAQ. V lost 1 base to trimming and J lost 3 bases; unmatched junction nucleotides: 0. The CDR3 runs 15 residues. CDR3 sequence (DNA): TGTGCCAGCAGCTTAGGACTAGCGGGAGGCTACGAGCAGTACTTC. This gives the protein CASSLGLAGGYEQYF.

The chain recombines TRBV19 with TRBJ1-5, with unresolved D. The V end was cut by 5 bases, the J end by 3 bases, with 17 bases between. CDR3 length equals 16 residues. Germline values: CDR1 LNHDA, CDR2 SQIVND (reference sequence). The CDR3 loop is CASSAHQVPANQPQHF. CDR3 DNA sequence: TGTGCCAGTAGTGCCCATCAGGTTCCGGCCAATCAGCCCCAGCATTTT.

V gene TRBV5-6 combines with J gene TRBJ2-7, with TRBD1 matching over 8 bases. Looked up from germline, CDR1 is SGHDT and CDR2 is YYEEEE. The V and J ends lost 4 bases and 4 bases, in that order; junction bases with no gene match: 7. This CDR3 has 14 residues. The CDR3 sequence: CASSTRTGRYEQYF. CDR3 coding DNA: TGTGCCAGCAGCACGAGGACAGGGAGGTACGAGCAGTACTTC.

Only a few counts were recorded for this clone. The chain joins TRBV7-2 to TRBJ1-5; D not certain. The CDR3 has 15 residues. The germline CDR1 and CDR2 sequences are SGHTA and FQGNSA. Trimming took 2 bases from V and 2 from J, leaving 10 bases between them. CDR3 in amino acids: CASSLRSWGNQPQHF. In DNA, the CDR3 is TGTGCCAGCAGCTTAAGGTCTTGGGGCAATCAGCCCCAGCATTTT.

The V call is TRBV6-1, the J call TRBJ2-7; D is perhaps TRBD2 (7 bases). Trimming removed 4 bases from V and 7 bases from J, with 20 bases in between. The CDR3 sequence is 15 residues long. Per germline, CDR1 MNHNS and CDR2 SASEGT. CDR3 nucleotide sequence: TGTGCCAGCAGTGGTATAGCGGGCAGAGGGGGGGAGCAGTACTTC. Translating it yields CASSGIAGRGGEQYF.

The gene calls are TRBV27 and TRBJ2-3; D unclear. V was clipped by 3 bases and J by 0 bases, with 10 bases between them. The CDR3 is 15 residues long. CDR1 MNHEY and CDR2 SMNVEV come from the germline V gene (reference sequence). CDR3 in DNA: TGTGCCAGCAGTTTTCTCGATTCTAGCACAGATACGCAGTATTTT. Translating it yields CASSFLDSSTDTQYF.

In DNA, the CDR3 is TGTGCCAGCACTCCCCGGGGCCAGGGAAATCAGCCCCAGCATTTT. Protein product: CASTPRGQGNQPQHF. V and J are TRBV6-5 and TRBJ1-5; weak D call: TRBD1 (5 bases). V lost 7 bases and J lost 4, with 17 bases in between. The CDR3 is 15 amino acids. Per germline, CDR1 MNHEY and CDR2 SVGAGI.

This chain joins TRBV19 and TRBJ1-5; tentative D call: TRBD1 (5 bases). Trimming removed 9 bases at V and 2 bases at J, with 17 bases between. The CDR3 runs to 15 residues. The germline V gene encodes CDR1 LNHDA and CDR2 SQIVND (reference sequence). The CDR3 DNA reads TGTGCCAGCCGCCAAAGGGGTCGGCGCAATCAGCCCCAGCATTTT. It translates to CASRQRGRRNQPQHF.